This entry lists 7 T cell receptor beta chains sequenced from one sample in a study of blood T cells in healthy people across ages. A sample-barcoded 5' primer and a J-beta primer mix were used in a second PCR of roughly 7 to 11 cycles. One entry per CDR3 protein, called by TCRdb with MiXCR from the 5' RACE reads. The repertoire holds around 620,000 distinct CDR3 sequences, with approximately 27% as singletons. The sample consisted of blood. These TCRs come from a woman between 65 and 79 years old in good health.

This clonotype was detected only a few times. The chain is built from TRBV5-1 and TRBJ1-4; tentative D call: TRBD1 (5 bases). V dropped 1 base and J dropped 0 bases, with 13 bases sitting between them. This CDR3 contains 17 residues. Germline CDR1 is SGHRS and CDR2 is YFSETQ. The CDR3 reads CASSLRGGPATNEKLFF. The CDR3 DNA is TGCGCCAGCAGCTTGAGGGGAGGACCAGCAACTAATGAAAAACTGTTTTTT.

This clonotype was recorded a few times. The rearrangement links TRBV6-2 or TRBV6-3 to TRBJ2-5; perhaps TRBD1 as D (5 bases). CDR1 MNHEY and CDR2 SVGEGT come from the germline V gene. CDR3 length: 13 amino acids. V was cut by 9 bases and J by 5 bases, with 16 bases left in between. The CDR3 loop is CASVRGAAETQYF. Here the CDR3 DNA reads TGTGCCAGTGTAAGGGGTGCGGCGGAGACCCAGTACTTC.

For the CDR3, the DNA is TGCGCCAGCAGCTTGGGGGGTGGGAGCGGGCTTAATCAGCCCCAGCATTTT. Protein sequence: CASSLGGGSGLNQPQHF. V and J are TRBV5-1 and TRBJ1-5; D not certain. Germline V gives CDR1 SGHRS, CDR2 YFSETQ. Trimming cost V 0 bases and J 4 bases, with 17 bases left between them. The CDR3 spans 17 residues.

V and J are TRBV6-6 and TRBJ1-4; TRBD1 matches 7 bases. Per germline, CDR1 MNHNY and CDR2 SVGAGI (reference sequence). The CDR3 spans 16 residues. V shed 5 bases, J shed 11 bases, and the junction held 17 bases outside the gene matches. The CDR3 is CASSHWDSNPNRKLFF. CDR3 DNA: TGTGCCAGCAGTCATTGGGACAGCAACCCAAATCGGAAACTGTTTTTT.

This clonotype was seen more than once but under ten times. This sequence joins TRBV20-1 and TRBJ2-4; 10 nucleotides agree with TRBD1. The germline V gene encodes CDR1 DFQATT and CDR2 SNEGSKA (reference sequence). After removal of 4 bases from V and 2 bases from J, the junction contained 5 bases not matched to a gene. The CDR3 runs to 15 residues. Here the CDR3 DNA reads TGCAGTGCTAACGACAGGGGGCGATCCAAAAACATTCAGTACTTC. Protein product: CSANDRGRSKNIQYF.

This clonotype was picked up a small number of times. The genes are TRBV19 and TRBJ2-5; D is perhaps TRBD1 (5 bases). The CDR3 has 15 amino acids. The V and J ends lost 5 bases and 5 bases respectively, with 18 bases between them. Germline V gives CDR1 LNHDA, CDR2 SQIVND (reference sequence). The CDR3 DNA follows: TGTGCCAGTAGTTCGAACAGGCTGCTAGGGGAGACCCAGTACTTC. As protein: CASSSNRLLGETQYF. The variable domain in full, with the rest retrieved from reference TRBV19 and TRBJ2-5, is DGGITQSPKYLFRKEGQNVTLSCEQNLNHDAMYWYRQDPGQGLRLIYYSQIVNDFQKGDIAEGYSVSREKKESFPLTVTSAQKNPTAFYLCASSSNRLLGETQYFGPGTRLLVL.

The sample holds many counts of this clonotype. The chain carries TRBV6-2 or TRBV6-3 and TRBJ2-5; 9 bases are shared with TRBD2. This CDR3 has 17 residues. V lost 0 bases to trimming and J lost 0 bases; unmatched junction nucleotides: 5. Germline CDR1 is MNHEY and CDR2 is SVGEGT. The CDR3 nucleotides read TGTGCCAGCAGTTACTCACCTAGCGGGGTGTACCAAGAGACCCAGTACTTC. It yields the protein CASSYSPSGVYQETQYF.